Listed below are T cell receptor beta chains from one sample, sequenced in a study of OX40 agonist ivuxolimab in advanced cancers. The repertoire was sequenced with immunoSEQ multiplex PCR; TCRdb's copy has only in-frame clones and lacks some. This table holds about 99,000 clones, roughly 95% found once. The sequenced sample was CD4+ or CD8+ T cells sorted from blood, obtained in a trial of the OX40 agonist ivuxolimab. These receptor sequences come from an adult with an advanced solid tumor such as melanoma, head and neck, liver or kidney cancer. Each CDR3 is given without its conserved first and last residue. Each record gives: V gene, J gene, CDR3 protein.

v_gene: TRBV5-6
j_gene: TRBJ2-1
CDR3aa: ASSRAGRSYNEQF

v_gene: TRBV4-3
j_gene: TRBJ2-5
CDR3aa: ASSQVLAGGETQY

v_gene: TRBV19
j_gene: TRBJ2-1
CDR3aa: ASTPWASPNNEQF

v_gene: TRBV19
j_gene: TRBJ2-1
CDR3aa: AIGLAGTSNEQF

v_gene: TRBV12-5
j_gene: TRBJ2-7
CDR3aa: ASGSQGIYEQY

v_gene: TRBV5-1
j_gene: TRBJ2-1
CDR3aa: ASSLGNEQF

v_gene: TRBV7-2
j_gene: TRBJ1-2
CDR3aa: ASSTLYGYT

v_gene: TRBV7-9
j_gene: TRBJ1-3
CDR3aa: ASSPTAISGNTIY

v_gene: TRBV18
j_gene: TRBJ2-7
CDR3aa: ASSPGSSYEQY

v_gene: TRBV6-5
j_gene: TRBJ2-5
CDR3aa: ASSYSNTQETQY

v_gene: TRBV5-6
j_gene: TRBJ2-2
CDR3aa: ASSSELTGELF

v_gene: TRBV27
j_gene: TRBJ2-7
CDR3aa: ASGLAGGYYEQY

v_gene: TRBV5-6
j_gene: TRBJ2-7
CDR3aa: ASIQGTSGTYEQY

v_gene: TRBV6-5
j_gene: TRBJ2-1
CDR3aa: ASTLAGGSYNEQF

v_gene: TRBV7-9
j_gene: TRBJ2-7
CDR3aa: ASSPPGAFEQY

v_gene: TRBV28
j_gene: TRBJ1-1
CDR3aa: ASNTGDTEAF

v_gene: TRBV28
j_gene: TRBJ2-2
CDR3aa: ASSYRGNTGELF

v_gene: TRBV15
j_gene: TRBJ1-2
CDR3aa: ATSRRSSWYGYT

v_gene: TRBV19
j_gene: TRBJ1-1
CDR3aa: ASETGTGVLEAF

v_gene: TRBV6-5
j_gene: TRBJ2-2
CDR3aa: ASSPNTGELF

v_gene: TRBV7-9
j_gene: TRBJ2-7
CDR3aa: ASSSPLADYEQY

v_gene: TRBV5-4
j_gene: TRBJ2-7
CDR3aa: ASSLGAGGFLHEQY

v_gene: TRBV4-1
j_gene: TRBJ1-1
CDR3aa: ASSPTGGNTEAF

v_gene: TRBV7-9
j_gene: TRBJ2-5
CDR3aa: ASSLEVHVETQY

v_gene: TRBV14
j_gene: TRBJ1-1
CDR3aa: ASSPVITGYTEAF

v_gene: TRBV7-6
j_gene: TRBJ2-7
CDR3aa: ASSSPLGLAGPYEQY

v_gene: TRBV5-1
j_gene: TRBJ1-4
CDR3aa: ASSRTGDDEKLF

v_gene: TRBV9
j_gene: TRBJ2-3
CDR3aa: ASSTRTSGSTDTQY

v_gene: TRBV19
j_gene: TRBJ2-7
CDR3aa: ASSFGQGLYEQY

v_gene: TRBV19
j_gene: TRBJ1-1
CDR3aa: ASSMGGVGYTEAF

v_gene: TRBV5-6
j_gene: TRBJ1-4
CDR3aa: ASSWGGVRLNEKLF

v_gene: TRBV7-9
j_gene: TRBJ2-7
CDR3aa: ASSLTSGRAYEQY

v_gene: TRBV7-8
j_gene: TRBJ2-3
CDR3aa: ASTVRSTDTQY

v_gene: TRBV7-6
j_gene: TRBJ1-3
CDR3aa: ASSLEGNTIY

v_gene: TRBV13
j_gene: TRBJ1-4
CDR3aa: ASSPQGEEKLF

v_gene: TRBV7-6
j_gene: TRBJ2-1
CDR3aa: ASSLTAGVSEEHEQF

v_gene: TRBV7-9
j_gene: TRBJ2-1
CDR3aa: ASSLEQGGPYNEQF

v_gene: TRBV19
j_gene: TRBJ2-1
CDR3aa: ASNLAADSYNEQF

v_gene: TRBV27
j_gene: TRBJ2-3
CDR3aa: ASSFPPTQY

v_gene: TRBV28
j_gene: TRBJ1-3
CDR3aa: ASSAGRFAGNTIY

v_gene: TRBV28
j_gene: TRBJ2-3
CDR3aa: ASTTSSGWGTQY

v_gene: TRBV28
j_gene: TRBJ2-1
CDR3aa: ASSLAQTEQF

v_gene: TRBV5-1
j_gene: TRBJ2-1
CDR3aa: ASSSDPGTVNYNEQF